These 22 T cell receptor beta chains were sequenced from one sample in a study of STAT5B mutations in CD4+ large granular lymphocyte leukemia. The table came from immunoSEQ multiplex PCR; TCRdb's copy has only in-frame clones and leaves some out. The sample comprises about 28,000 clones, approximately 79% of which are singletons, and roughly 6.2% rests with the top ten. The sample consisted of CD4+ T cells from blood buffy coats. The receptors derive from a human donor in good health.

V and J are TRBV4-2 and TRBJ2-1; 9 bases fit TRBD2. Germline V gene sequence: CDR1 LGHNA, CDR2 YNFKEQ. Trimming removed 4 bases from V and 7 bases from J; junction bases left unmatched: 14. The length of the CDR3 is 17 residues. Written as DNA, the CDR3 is TGTGCCAGCAGCCTAGCGAACGGCGGGGGGGCTCCAAATGAGCAGTTCTTC. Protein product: CASSLANGGGAPNEQFF.

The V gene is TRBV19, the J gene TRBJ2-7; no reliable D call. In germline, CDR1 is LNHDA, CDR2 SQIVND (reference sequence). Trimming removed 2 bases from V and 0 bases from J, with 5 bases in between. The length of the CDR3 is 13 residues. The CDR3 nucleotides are TGTGCCAGTAGTATATTCGGCTCCTACGAGCAGTACGTC. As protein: CASSIFGSYEQYV.

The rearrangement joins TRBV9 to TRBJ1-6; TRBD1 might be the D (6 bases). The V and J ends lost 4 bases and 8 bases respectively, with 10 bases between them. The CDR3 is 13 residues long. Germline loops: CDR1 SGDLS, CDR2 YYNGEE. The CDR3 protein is CASSQGPDSPLHF. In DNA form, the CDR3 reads TGTGCCAGCAGCCAGGGGCCAGATTCACCCCTCCACTTT. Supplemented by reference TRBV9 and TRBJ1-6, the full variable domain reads DSGVTQTPKHLITATGQRVTLRCSPRSGDLSVYWYQQSLDQGLQFLIQYYNGEERAKGNILERFSAQQFPDLHSELNLSSLELGDSALYFCASSQGPDSPLHFGNGTRLTVT.

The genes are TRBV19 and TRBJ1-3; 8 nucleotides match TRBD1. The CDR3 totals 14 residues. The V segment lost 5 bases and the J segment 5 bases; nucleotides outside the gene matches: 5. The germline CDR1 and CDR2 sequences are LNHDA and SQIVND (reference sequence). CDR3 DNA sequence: TGTGCCAGTAGTGGACAGGGTTCGAGAAACACCATATATTTT. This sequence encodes CASSGQGSRNTIYF.

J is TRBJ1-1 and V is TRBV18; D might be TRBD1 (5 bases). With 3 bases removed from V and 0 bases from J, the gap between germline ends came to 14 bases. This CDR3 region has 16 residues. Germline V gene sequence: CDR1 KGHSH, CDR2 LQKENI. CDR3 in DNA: TGTGCCAGCTCACCGTCGGGGGGTCACATGAACACTGAAGCTTTCTTT. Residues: CASSPSGGHMNTEAFF.

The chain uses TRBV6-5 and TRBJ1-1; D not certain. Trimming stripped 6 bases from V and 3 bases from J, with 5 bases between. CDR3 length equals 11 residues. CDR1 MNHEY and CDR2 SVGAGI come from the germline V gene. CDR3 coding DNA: TGTGCCAGCAGAGAGTACACTGAAGCTTTCTTT. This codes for CASREYTEAFF.

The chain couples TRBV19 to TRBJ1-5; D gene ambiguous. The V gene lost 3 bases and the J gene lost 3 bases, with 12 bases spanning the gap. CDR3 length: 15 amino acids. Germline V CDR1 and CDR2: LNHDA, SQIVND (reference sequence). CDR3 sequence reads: CASSISADPNQPQHF. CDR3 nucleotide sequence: TGTGCCAGTAGTATCAGTGCGGATCCCAATCAGCCCCAGCATTTT.

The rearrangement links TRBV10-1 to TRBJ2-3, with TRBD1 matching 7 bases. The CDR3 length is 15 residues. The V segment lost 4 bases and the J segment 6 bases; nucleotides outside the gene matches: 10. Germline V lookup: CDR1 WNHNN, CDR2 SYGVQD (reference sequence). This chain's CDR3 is CASSAGTVWGDTQYF. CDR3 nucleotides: TGCGCCAGCAGTGCGGGGACAGTTTGGGGGGATACGCAGTATTTT.

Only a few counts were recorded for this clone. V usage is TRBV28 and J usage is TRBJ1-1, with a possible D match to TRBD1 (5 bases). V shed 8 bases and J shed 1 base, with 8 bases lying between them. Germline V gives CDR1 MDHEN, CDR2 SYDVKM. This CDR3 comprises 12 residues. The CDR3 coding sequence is TGTGCCAGCTTCGACAGGAACACTGAAGCTTTCTTT. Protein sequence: CASFDRNTEAFF.

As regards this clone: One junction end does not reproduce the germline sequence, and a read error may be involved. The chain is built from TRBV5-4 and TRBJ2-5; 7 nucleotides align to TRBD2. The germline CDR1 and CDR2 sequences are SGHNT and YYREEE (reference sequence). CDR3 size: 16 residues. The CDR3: CTSSPEPLAEGETQYF. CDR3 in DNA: TGTACCAGCAGCCCGGAGCCTCTAGCGGAAGGGGAGACCCAGTACTTC.

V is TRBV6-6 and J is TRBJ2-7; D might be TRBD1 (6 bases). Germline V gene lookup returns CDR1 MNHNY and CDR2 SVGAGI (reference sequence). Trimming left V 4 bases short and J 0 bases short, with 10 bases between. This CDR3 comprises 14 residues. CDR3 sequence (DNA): TGTGCCAGCAGTTCCCGGGACATCTCCTACGAGCAGTACTTC. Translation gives CASSSRDISYEQYF.

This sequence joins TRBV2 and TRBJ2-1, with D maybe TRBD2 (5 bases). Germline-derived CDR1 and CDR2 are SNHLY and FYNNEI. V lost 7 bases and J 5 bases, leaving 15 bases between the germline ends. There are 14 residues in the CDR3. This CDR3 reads CASKDFWRNNEQFF. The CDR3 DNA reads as TGTGCCAGCAAGGACTTCTGGAGGAACAATGAGCAGTTCTTC.

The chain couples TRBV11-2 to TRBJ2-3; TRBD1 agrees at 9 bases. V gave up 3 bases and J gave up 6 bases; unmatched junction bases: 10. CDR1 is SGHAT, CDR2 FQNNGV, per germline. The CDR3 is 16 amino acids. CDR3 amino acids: CASSFSGTGTGDTQYF. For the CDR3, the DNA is TGTGCCAGCAGCTTCTCGGGGACAGGGACAGGGGATACGCAGTATTTT.

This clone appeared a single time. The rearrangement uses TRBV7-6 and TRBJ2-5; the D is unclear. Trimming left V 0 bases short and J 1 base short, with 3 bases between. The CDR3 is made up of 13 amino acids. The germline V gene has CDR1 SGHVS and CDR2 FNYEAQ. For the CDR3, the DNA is TGTGCCAGCAGCTTAGCCCTCCAAGAGACCCAGTACTTC. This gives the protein CASSLALQETQYF.

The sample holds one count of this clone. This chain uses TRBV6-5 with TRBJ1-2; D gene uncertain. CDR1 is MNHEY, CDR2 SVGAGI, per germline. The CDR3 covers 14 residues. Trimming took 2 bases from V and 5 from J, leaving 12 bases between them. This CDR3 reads CASSYAGGNYGYTF. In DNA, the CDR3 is TGTGCCAGCAGTTACGCAGGTGGAAATTATGGCTACACCTTC.

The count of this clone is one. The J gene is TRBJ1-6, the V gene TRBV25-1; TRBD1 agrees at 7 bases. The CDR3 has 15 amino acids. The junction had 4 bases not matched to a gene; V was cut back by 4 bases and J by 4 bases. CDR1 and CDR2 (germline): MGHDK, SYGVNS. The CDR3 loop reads CASSGTGYYNSPLHF. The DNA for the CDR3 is TGTGCCAGCAGTGGGACAGGTTATTATAATTCACCCCTCCACTTT.

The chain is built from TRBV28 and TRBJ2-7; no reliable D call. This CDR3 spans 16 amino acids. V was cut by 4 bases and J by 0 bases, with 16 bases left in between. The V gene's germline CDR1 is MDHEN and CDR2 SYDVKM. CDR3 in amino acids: CASSSLLWGSSYEQYV. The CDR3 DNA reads TGTGCCAGCAGTTCCCTCTTGTGGGGTAGCTCCTACGAGCAGTACGTC.

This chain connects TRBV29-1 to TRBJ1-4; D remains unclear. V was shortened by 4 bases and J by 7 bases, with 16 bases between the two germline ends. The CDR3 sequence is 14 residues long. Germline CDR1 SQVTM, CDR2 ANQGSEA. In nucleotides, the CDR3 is TGCAGCGTTGGGACGGCCGGCCGAAGTGAAAAACTGTTTTTT. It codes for CSVGTAGRSEKLFF.

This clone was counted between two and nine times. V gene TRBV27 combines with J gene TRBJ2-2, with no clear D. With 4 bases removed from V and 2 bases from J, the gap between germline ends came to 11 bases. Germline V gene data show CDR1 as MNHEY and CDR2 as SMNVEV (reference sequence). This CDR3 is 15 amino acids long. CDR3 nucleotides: TGTGCCAGCAGTTCCTGGCAGGCTAACACCGGGGAGCTGTTTTTT. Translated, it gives CASSSWQANTGELFF.

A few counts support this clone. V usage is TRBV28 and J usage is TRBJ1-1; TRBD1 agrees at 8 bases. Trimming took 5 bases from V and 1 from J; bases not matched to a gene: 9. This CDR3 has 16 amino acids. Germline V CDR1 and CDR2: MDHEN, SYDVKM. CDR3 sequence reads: CASSLDRGWGNTEAFF. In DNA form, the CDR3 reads TGTGCCAGCAGTCTTGACAGGGGCTGGGGGAACACTGAAGCTTTCTTT.

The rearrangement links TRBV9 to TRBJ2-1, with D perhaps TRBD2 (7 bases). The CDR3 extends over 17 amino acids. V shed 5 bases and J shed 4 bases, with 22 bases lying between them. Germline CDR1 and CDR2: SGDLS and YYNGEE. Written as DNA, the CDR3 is TGTGCCAGCAGGGGTTCCTCTCCGGGGGGCGGATACAATGAGCAGTTCTTC. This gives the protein CASRGSSPGGGYNEQFF.

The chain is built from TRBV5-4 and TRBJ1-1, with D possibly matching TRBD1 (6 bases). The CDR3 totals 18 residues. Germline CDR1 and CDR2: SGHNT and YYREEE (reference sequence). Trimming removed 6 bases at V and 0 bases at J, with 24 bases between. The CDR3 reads CASMHHPGEGGMNTEAFF. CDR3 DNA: TGTGCCAGCATGCATCATCCGGGGGAAGGGGGAATGAACACTGAAGCTTTCTTT.